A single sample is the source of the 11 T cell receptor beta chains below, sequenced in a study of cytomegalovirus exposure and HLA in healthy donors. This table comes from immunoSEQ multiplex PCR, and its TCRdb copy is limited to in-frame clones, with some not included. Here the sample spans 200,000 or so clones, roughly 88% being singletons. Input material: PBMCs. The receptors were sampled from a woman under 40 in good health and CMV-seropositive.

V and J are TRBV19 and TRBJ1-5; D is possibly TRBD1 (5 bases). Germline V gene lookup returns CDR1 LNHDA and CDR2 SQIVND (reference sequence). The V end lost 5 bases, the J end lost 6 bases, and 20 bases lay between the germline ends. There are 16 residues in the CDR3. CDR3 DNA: TGTGCCAGTAGTCCTCGGACAAGCAACCTGCCTCAGCCCCAGCATTTT. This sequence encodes CASSPRTSNLPQPQHF.

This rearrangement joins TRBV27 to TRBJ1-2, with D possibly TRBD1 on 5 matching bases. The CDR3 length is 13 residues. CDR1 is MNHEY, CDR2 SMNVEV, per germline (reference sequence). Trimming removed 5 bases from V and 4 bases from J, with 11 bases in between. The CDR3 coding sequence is TGTGCCAGCAGTCCAACAGGTAGCTATGGCTACACCTTC. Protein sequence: CASSPTGSYGYTF.

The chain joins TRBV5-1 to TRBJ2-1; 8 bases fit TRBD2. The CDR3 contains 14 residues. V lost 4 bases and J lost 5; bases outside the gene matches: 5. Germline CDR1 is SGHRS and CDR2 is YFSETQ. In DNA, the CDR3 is TGCGCCAGCAGCGCCGGGACTAGAAACAATGAGCAGTTCTTC. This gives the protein CASSAGTRNNEQFF. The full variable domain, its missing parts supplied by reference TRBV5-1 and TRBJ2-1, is KAGVTQTPRYLIKTRGQQVTLSCSPISGHRSVSWYQQTPGQGLQFLFEYFSETQRNKGNFPGRFSGRQFSNSRSEMNVSTLELGDSALYLCASSAGTRNNEQFFGPGTRLTVL.

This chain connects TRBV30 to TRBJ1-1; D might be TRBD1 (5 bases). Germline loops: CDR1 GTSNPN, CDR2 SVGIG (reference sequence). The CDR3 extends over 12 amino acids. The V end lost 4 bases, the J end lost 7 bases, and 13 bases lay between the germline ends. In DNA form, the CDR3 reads TGTGCCTGGACCCGGGGGGTTGGTGAAGCTTTCTTT. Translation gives CAWTRGVGEAFF. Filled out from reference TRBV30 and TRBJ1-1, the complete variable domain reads SQTIHQWPATLVQPVGSPLSLECTVEGTSNPNLYWYRQAAGRGLQLLFYSVGIGQISSEVPQNLSASRPQDRQFILSSKKLLLSDSGFYLCAWTRGVGEAFFGQGTRLTVV.

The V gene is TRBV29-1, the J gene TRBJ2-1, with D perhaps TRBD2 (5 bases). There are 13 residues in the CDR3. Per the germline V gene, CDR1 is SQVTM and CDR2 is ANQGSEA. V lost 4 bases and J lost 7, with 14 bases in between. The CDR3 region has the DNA TGCAGCGTTGGGGTGGGAGTCTTGAATGAGCAGTTCTTC. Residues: CSVGVGVLNEQFF.

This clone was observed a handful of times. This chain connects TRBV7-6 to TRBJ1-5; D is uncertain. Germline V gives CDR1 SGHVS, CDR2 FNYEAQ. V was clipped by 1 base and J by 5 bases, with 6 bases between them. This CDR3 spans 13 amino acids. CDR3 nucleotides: TGTGCCAGCAGCTTAGTGGCGGATCAGCCCCAGCATTTT. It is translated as CASSLVADQPQHF.

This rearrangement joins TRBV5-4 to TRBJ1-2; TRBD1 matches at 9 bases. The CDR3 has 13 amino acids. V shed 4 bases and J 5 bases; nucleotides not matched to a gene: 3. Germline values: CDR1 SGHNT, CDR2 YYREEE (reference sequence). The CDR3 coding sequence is TGTGCCAGCAGCGACGGACAGGGGTATGGCTACACCTTC. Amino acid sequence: CASSDGQGYGYTF.

CDR3 nucleotide sequence: TGTGCCAGCAGTTACAGGGTAGGCAACGAGCAGTACTTC. It yields the protein CASSYRVGNEQYF. The chain carries TRBV2 and TRBJ2-7, with D perhaps matching TRBD1 (6 bases). The germline V and J ends were trimmed by 5 bases and 5 bases, with 13 bases remaining between them. Germline V lookup: CDR1 SNHLY, CDR2 FYNNEI. The CDR3 spans 13 residues.

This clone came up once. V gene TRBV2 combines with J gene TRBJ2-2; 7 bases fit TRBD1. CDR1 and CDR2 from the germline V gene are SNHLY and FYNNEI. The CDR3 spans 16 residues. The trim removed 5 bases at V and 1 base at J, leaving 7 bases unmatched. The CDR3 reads CASSRDSLKNTGELFF. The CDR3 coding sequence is TGTGCCAGCAGTAGGGACAGCCTTAAGAACACCGGGGAGCTGTTTTTT. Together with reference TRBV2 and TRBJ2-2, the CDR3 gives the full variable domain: EPEVTQTPSHQVTQMGQEVILRCVPISNHLYFYWYRQILGQKVEFLVSFYNNEISEKSEIFDDQFSVERPDGSNFTLKIRSTKLEDSAMYFCASSRDSLKNTGELFFGEGSRLTVL.

CDR3 bases: TGCAGTGCTAGGGGCCCACATGGCTACACCTTC. Translating gives CSARGPHGYTF. V is TRBV20-1 and J is TRBJ1-2; no reliable D call. This CDR3 contains 11 residues. V lost 3 bases and J lost 6, with 8 bases in between. Germline V CDR1 and CDR2: DFQATT, SNEGSKA (reference sequence).

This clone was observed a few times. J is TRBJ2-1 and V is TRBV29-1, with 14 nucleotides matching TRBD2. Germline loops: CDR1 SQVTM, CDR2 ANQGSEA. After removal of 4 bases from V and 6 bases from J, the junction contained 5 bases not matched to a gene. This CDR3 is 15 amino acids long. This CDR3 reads CSVGGLAGGRNEQFF. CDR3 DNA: TGCAGCGTTGGTGGACTAGCGGGAGGCCGCAATGAGCAGTTCTTC.